This is a list of T cell receptor beta chains from one sample in a study of shared clonotypes between healthy human individuals. TCRdb keeps only in-frame clones here, not all; method: immunoSEQ multiplex PCR. Of some 95,000 clones in the sample, 65% to 70% were seen once. Sequencing input: memory CD8+ T cells sorted from blood. These receptor sequences come from a man aged 25-45 years in good health. Both conserved end residues are part of each CDR3. Fields, in order: V gene, clone size, J gene, D gene, CDR3 protein, CDR3 DNA. A D gene is named only where the DNA matches it firmly. A clone size is listed for some rows: how often the clone was seen (once, few, many), or a class if it is expanded.

V gene: TRBV4-1
clone size: .
J gene: TRBJ2-7
D gene: TRBD2
CDR3 protein: CASSQGGGHEQYF
CDR3 DNA: TGCGCCAGCAGCCAAGGGGGGGGTCACGAGCAGTACTTC

V gene: TRBV6-1
clone size: many
J gene: TRBJ2-5
D gene: TRBD2
CDR3 protein: CASSELAGGQETQYF
CDR3 DNA: TGTGCCAGCAGTGAACTAGCGGGAGGGCAAGAGACCCAGTACTTC

V gene: TRBV5-1
clone size: .
J gene: TRBJ1-1
D gene: TRBD1
CDR3 protein: CASSLHGQGNTEAFF
CDR3 DNA: TGCGCCAGCAGCCTACACGGACAGGGGAACACTGAAGCTTTCTTT

V gene: TRBV5-6
clone size: .
J gene: TRBJ1-5
D gene: .
CDR3 protein: CASSFSEQGWAQPQHF
CDR3 DNA: TGTGCCAGCAGCTTCAGCGAACAGGGTTGGGCTCAGCCCCAGCATTTT

V gene: TRBV5-4
clone size: few
J gene: TRBJ2-5
D gene: .
CDR3 protein: CASSPEAETQYF
CDR3 DNA: TGTGCCAGCAGCCCGGAGGCGGAGACCCAGTACTTC

V gene: TRBV6-4
clone size: few
J gene: TRBJ2-1
D gene: TRBD1
CDR3 protein: CASSREQGGYNEQFF
CDR3 DNA: TGTGCCAGCAGCAGGGAACAGGGGGGATACAATGAGCAGTTCTTC

V gene: TRBV10-1
clone size: .
J gene: TRBJ2-7
D gene: TRBD2
CDR3 protein: CASSESGTSGSWYEQYF
CDR3 DNA: TGCGCCAGCAGTGAATCCGGGACTAGCGGGAGTTGGTACGAGCAGTACTTC

V gene: TRBV7-6
clone size: .
J gene: TRBJ1-4
D gene: .
CDR3 protein: CASSVSGVEKLFF
CDR3 DNA: TGTGCCAGCAGCGTATCAGGGGTTGAAAAACTGTTTTTT

V gene: TRBV4-2
clone size: once
J gene: TRBJ2-1
D gene: .
CDR3 protein: CASSQGPSGGTNEQFF
CDR3 DNA: TGTGCCAGCAGCCAAGGCCCCAGCGGAGGGACAAATGAGCAGTTCTTC

V gene: TRBV2
clone size: .
J gene: TRBJ2-1
D gene: TRBD2
CDR3 protein: CASSEWGGRAAEQFF
CDR3 DNA: TGTGCCAGCAGTGAGTGGGGCGGGAGGGCCGCTGAGCAGTTCTTC

V gene: TRBV28
clone size: few
J gene: TRBJ2-2
D gene: .
CDR3 protein: CASKGIGELFF
CDR3 DNA: TGTGCCAGCAAAGGAATCGGGGAGCTGTTTTTT

V gene: TRBV29-1
clone size: .
J gene: TRBJ2-2
D gene: .
CDR3 protein: CSVDFPTGSGELFF
CDR3 DNA: TGCAGCGTTGATTTCCCAACAGGGTCCGGGGAGCTGTTTTTT

V gene: TRBV7-8
clone size: .
J gene: TRBJ2-5
D gene: .
CDR3 protein: CASSFGHQETQYF
CDR3 DNA: TGTGCCAGCAGCTTTGGCCACCAAGAGACCCAGTACTTC

V gene: TRBV7-9
clone size: .
J gene: TRBJ2-6
D gene: .
CDR3 protein: CASLDSSVLTF
CDR3 DNA: TGTGCCAGCCTGGATAGTAGCGTCCTGACTTTC

V gene: TRBV15
clone size: once
J gene: TRBJ1-2
D gene: TRBD1
CDR3 protein: CATSPRQGGYGYTF
CDR3 DNA: TGTGCCACCAGCCCCCGACAGGGCGGCTATGGCTACACCTTC

V gene: TRBV6-1
clone size: .
J gene: TRBJ2-7
D gene: TRBD1
CDR3 protein: CASRDGQGGYEQYF
CDR3 DNA: TGTGCCAGCAGGGACGGACAGGGAGGCTACGAGCAGTACTTC

V gene: TRBV6-4
clone size: few
J gene: TRBJ2-1
D gene: .
CDR3 protein: CASSDSLQGSEQFF
CDR3 DNA: TGTGCCAGCAGTGACTCCCTCCAAGGCTCTGAGCAGTTCTTC

V gene: TRBV2
clone size: few
J gene: TRBJ2-5
D gene: TRBD1
CDR3 protein: CASRTTGETQYF
CDR3 DNA: TGTGCCAGCAGGACGACAGGGGAGACCCAGTACTTC

V gene: TRBV6-4
clone size: .
J gene: TRBJ1-1
D gene: TRBD1
CDR3 protein: CASSATPGQYLTEAFF
CDR3 DNA: TGTGCCAGCAGTGCCACTCCGGGACAGTATCTCACTGAAGCTTTCTTT

V gene: TRBV5-5
clone size: .
J gene: TRBJ2-1
D gene: TRBD2
CDR3 protein: CASSLPFGLAGNNNEQFF
CDR3 DNA: TGTGCCAGCAGCCTTCCGTTCGGCCTAGCGGGGAACAACAATGAGCAGTTCTTC

V gene: TRBV6-6
clone size: .
J gene: TRBJ1-1
D gene: .
CDR3 protein: CASSYSWSTLNTEAFF
CDR3 DNA: TGTGCCAGCAGTTACTCTTGGTCTACTTTGAACACTGAAGCTTTCTTT

V gene: TRBV2
clone size: .
J gene: TRBJ1-5
D gene: .
CDR3 protein: CASSEASTAQPQHF
CDR3 DNA: TGTGCCAGCAGTGAAGCTTCGACAGCACAGCCCCAGCATTTT

V gene: TRBV5-1
clone size: .
J gene: TRBJ2-7
D gene: .
CDR3 protein: CASSLAIGQSYEQYF
CDR3 DNA: TGCGCCAGCAGCTTGGCCATCGGACAGTCCTACGAGCAGTACTTC

V gene: TRBV29-1
clone size: .
J gene: TRBJ2-3
D gene: .
CDR3 protein: CSIDGLFTDTQYF
CDR3 DNA: TGCAGCATAGATGGACTATTCACAGATACGCAGTATTTT

V gene: TRBV2
clone size: once
J gene: TRBJ2-5
D gene: .
CDR3 protein: CASSELEGFFETQYF
CDR3 DNA: TGTGCCAGCAGTGAGCTAGAAGGGTTTTTCGAGACCCAGTACTTC

V gene: TRBV19
clone size: .
J gene: TRBJ1-5
D gene: .
CDR3 protein: CASSTGTAAGPQHF
CDR3 DNA: TGTGCCAGTAGTACCGGGACGGCGGCTGGGCCCCAGCATTTT